Given below is one T cell receptor (beta chain) in context. The data are from a study of CD8 T cells in Susac syndrome. The CDR3 contains 15 residues. Germline V gives CDR1 SGHVS, CDR2 FNYEAQ. Unmatched junction bases numbered 4, after V lost 2 bases and J lost 0 bases. Reverse transcription of roughly 0.45 to 1 ug RNA was performed with random hexamers. TCRdb analysed the immunoSEQ multiplex PCR reads with MiXCR anew, one entry per CDR3 protein. The sample records 95,000 to 150,000 distinct CDR3 sequences, approximately 95% being singletons. V is TRBV7-6 and J is TRBJ2-7; 7 bases align to TRBD2. The receptor comes from a human donor with multiple sclerosis. Sequences were obtained from CD8+ T cells from PBMCs. The CDR3 sequence: CASSLRRGNSYEQYF. The CDR3 nucleotides read TGTGCCAGCAGCTTAAGGCGGGGGAACTCCTACGAGCAGTACTTC.